These 23 T cell receptor beta chains share one sample of origin, sequenced in a study of T-cell memory formation after mild COVID-19. Each CDR3 protein is one row after TCRdb ran MiXCR on the 5' RACE reads. This table has more than 100,000 distinct CDR3 sequences, about 6.5% appearing once. Sample: PBMCs or a T cell subset sorted from them (not recorded which). These receptors were obtained from an adult woman who had mild COVID-19 (a few samples of this study predate the infection). Cell type and time point are not known.

The sample holds a few counts of this clonotype. Here the CDR3 DNA reads TGTGCCAGCAACACCGAAACAACTTTTTATGGCTACACCTTC. Residues: CASNTETTFYGYTF. The J gene is TRBJ1-2, the V gene TRBV19, with D unresolved. V lost 9 bases and J lost 5, with 19 bases in between. This CDR3 is built from 14 residues. Germline V lookup: CDR1 LNHDA, CDR2 SQIVND (reference sequence).

This clonotype occurred a few times. This rearrangement joins TRBV10-2 to TRBJ1-4; tentatively, D is TRBD1 (5 bases). In germline, CDR1 is WSHSY, CDR2 SAAADI. Trimming removed 6 bases from V and 0 bases from J, with 11 bases in between. The CDR3 runs to 15 residues. The CDR3 DNA sequence: TGCGCCAGCAGGCCCTCGGGGGCAACTAATGAAAAACTGTTTTTT. Translating gives CASRPSGATNEKLFF.

The chain joins TRBV13 to TRBJ2-2; D is unclear. Trimming cost V 2 bases and J 4 bases, with 11 bases left between them. Germline assignment: CDR1 PRHDT and CDR2 FYEKMQ (reference sequence). The CDR3 totals 15 residues. The CDR3 loop reads CASSLQEQGTGELFF. In DNA, the CDR3 is TGTGCCAGCAGCTTACAGGAGCAAGGCACCGGGGAGCTGTTTTTT.

This clonotype was detected ten times or more. The V gene is TRBV7-9, the J gene TRBJ1-1; 7 positions match TRBD1. The CDR3 sequence is 17 residues long. Per the germline V gene, CDR1 is SEHNR and CDR2 is FQNEAQ (reference sequence). Trimming removed 4 bases from V and 5 bases from J; junction bases left unmatched: 16. CDR3 residues: CASSSGQVSAAGTEAFF. Here the CDR3 DNA reads TGTGCCAGCAGCTCAGGACAGGTTAGTGCCGCAGGGACTGAAGCTTTCTTT.

This clonotype was seen a handful of times. The V and J genes are TRBV30 and TRBJ1-5, with D unresolved. V gave up 0 bases and J gave up 5 bases, with 14 bases separating them. The V gene's germline CDR1 is GTSNPN and CDR2 SVGIG (reference sequence). This CDR3 region has 15 residues. The CDR3 sequence: CAWSVDSQRDQPQHF. DNA of the CDR3: TGTGCCTGGAGTGTAGATTCCCAGCGAGATCAGCCCCAGCATTTT.

The rearrangement links TRBV18 to TRBJ2-7; D unresolved. The CDR3 runs to 17 residues. The V and J ends lost 1 base and 4 bases respectively, with 20 bases between them. Per the germline V gene, CDR1 is KGHSH and CDR2 is LQKENI. Here the CDR3 DNA reads TGTGCCAGCTCACCACGTCAGACGAGTGGTCGAGCGTACGAGCAGTACTTC. Protein: CASSPRQTSGRAYEQYF.

The genes are TRBV5-5 and TRBJ1-1; the D is unclear. Deletions cut 4 bases from V and 0 bases from J, with 13 bases between. The CDR3 loop spans 15 amino acids. From germline, CDR1 is SGHKS and CDR2 YYEKEE (reference sequence). The CDR3 spells CASSPVPALNTEAFF. DNA for the CDR3: TGTGCCAGCAGCCCCGTACCCGCCCTGAACACTGAAGCTTTCTTT. Using reference TRBV5-5 and TRBJ1-1 for the parts outside the CDR3, the full variable domain is DAGVTQSPTHLIKTRGQQVTLRCSPISGHKSVSWYQQVLGQGPQFIFQYYEKEERGRGNFPDRFSARQFPNYSSELNVNALLLGDSALYLCASSPVPALNTEAFFGQGTRLTVV.

This clonotype has a handful of counts. J is TRBJ2-3 and V is TRBV20-1; the match to TRBD2 covers 14 bases. The CDR3 extends over 16 amino acids. CDR1 and CDR2 (germline): DFQATT, SNEGSKA (reference sequence). Trimming took 2 bases from V and 4 from J; bases not matched to a gene: 5. CDR3 in amino acids: CSARLTSGRGADTQYF. The CDR3 coding sequence is TGCAGTGCTAGATTGACTAGCGGGAGGGGGGCAGATACGCAGTATTTT.

This clonotype was observed many times. The CDR3 coding sequence is TGCGCCAGCAGCTTGGCGTTGGCGGCCCAAGAGACCCAGTACTTC. It specifies CASSLALAAQETQYF. V and J are TRBV5-1 and TRBJ2-5; no clear D. This CDR3 contains 15 residues. Trimming shortened V by 0 bases and J by 1 base, and 10 bases separated the two germline ends. Germline CDR1 SGHRS, CDR2 YFSETQ.

This clonotype has only a few counts. The rearrangement links TRBV3-1 to TRBJ1-5; the match to TRBD1 covers 9 bases. The length of the CDR3 is 15 residues. Germline CDR1 LGHDT, CDR2 YNNKEL (reference sequence). V lost 4 bases to trimming and J lost 4 bases; unmatched junction nucleotides: 5. CDR3 sequence reads: CASSLGQGYNQPQHF. The CDR3 DNA reads as TGTGCCAGCAGCCTGGGACAGGGTTATAATCAGCCCCAGCATTTT.

There are a few counts of this clonotype. The chain combines TRBV15 with TRBJ1-1; 11 bases are shared with TRBD1. This CDR3 has 17 amino acids. The V segment lost 5 bases and the J segment 4 bases; nucleotides outside the gene matches: 12. In germline, CDR1 is LNHNV, CDR2 YYDKDF (reference sequence). Here the CDR3 DNA reads TGTGCCACCAGCTCCCCGGACAGGGGGCGAGTGGGCACTGAAGCTTTCTTT. Translated: CATSSPDRGRVGTEAFF. The full variable domain, with the rest looked up from reference TRBV15 and TRBJ1-1, is DAMVIQNPRYQVTQFGKPVTLSCSQTLNHNVMYWYQQKSSQAPKLLFHYYDKDFNNEADTPDNFQSRRPNTSFCFLDIRSPGLGDTAMYLCATSSPDRGRVGTEAFFGQGTRLTVV.

In this sample, this clonotype turned up a few times. The rearrangement joins TRBV4-1 to TRBJ2-3; 7 bases line up with TRBD2. The CDR3 consists of 15 residues. V lost 2 bases, J lost 5 bases, and 7 bases stayed unmatched. Per germline, CDR1 MGHRA and CDR2 YSYEKL. The DNA of the CDR3 is TGCGCCAGCAGCCAAACGGCGGGAGTGGGAGATACGCAGTATTTT. It specifies CASSQTAGVGDTQYF.

The chain joins TRBV7-9 to TRBJ2-3; TRBD1 might be the D (5 bases). CDR1 is SEHNR, CDR2 FQNEAQ, per germline (reference sequence). V was cut by 1 base and J by 3 bases, with 11 bases left in between. There are 15 residues in the CDR3. This CDR3 reads CASSLEKRTTDTQYF. The CDR3 coding sequence is TGTGCCAGCAGCTTAGAGAAGAGGACAACAGATACGCAGTATTTT. Combining the CDR3 with reference TRBV7-9 and TRBJ2-3 gives the whole variable domain DTGVSQNPRHKITKRGQNVTFRCDPISEHNRLYWYRQTLGQGPEFLTYFQNEAQLEKSRLLSDRFSAERPKGSFSTLEIQRTEQGDSAMYLCASSLEKRTTDTQYFGPGTRLTVL.

J is TRBJ2-7 and V is TRBV10-3, with 10 bases that match TRBD1. The CDR3 sequence is 15 residues long. Unmatched junction bases numbered 1, after V lost 2 bases and J lost 0 bases. Germline CDR1 reads ENHRY; CDR2 reads SYGVKD. In DNA form, the CDR3 reads TGTGCCATCAGTGAGCGGGACAGGGGCTCCTACGAGCAGTACTTC. It encodes CAISERDRGSYEQYF.

This clonotype was detected many times. The rearrangement joins TRBV30 to TRBJ1-5; 7 bases map to TRBD1. The germline gives CDR1 GTSNPN, CDR2 SVGIG (reference sequence). The ends lost 0 bases at V and 2 bases at J; junction bases unmatched: 4. The CDR3 consists of 15 residues. The CDR3 coding sequence is TGTGCCTGGAGTGTTGGGACAGTCGGCAATCAGCCCCAGCATTTT. Its protein is CAWSVGTVGNQPQHF.

A single count supports this clonotype. The V gene is TRBV7-2, the J gene TRBJ1-3, with 7 bases that match TRBD1. Germline trimming cut 6 bases from V and 4 bases from J; bases unmatched to any gene: 15. The CDR3 consists of 17 residues. Germline V gene lookup returns CDR1 SGHTA and CDR2 FQGNSA. The CDR3 coding sequence is TGTGCCAGCAGTACCCAACCTCCGGGACAGCTCGGAAACACCATATATTTT. This translates into CASSTQPPGQLGNTIYF.

This clonotype was seen at least ten times. The chain uses TRBV5-1 and TRBJ2-1; D is unresolved. Trimming pared 1 base from V and 6 bases from J, leaving 8 bases between. The CDR3 runs to 13 residues. Germline CDR1 is SGHRS and CDR2 is YFSETQ. Here the CDR3 reads CASSLTAPNEQFF. The CDR3 DNA is TGCGCCAGCAGCTTGACTGCCCCCAATGAGCAGTTCTTC.

The rearrangement joins TRBV5-1 to TRBJ1-1; possible D gene TRBD1, 6 bases. Germline assignment: CDR1 SGHRS and CDR2 YFSETQ. Trimming took 0 bases from V and 2 from J, leaving 8 bases between them. The CDR3 runs 14 residues. CDR3 sequence reads: CASSLGTDNTEAFF. CDR3 nucleotides: TGCGCCAGCAGCTTGGGGACAGATAACACTGAAGCTTTCTTT.

The gene calls are TRBV7-9 and TRBJ2-7, with 10 bases identical to TRBD1. This CDR3 spans 15 amino acids. CDR1 is SEHNR and CDR2 is FQNEAQ in the germline V gene (reference sequence). The V and J ends lost 5 bases and 6 bases, in that order; junction bases with no gene match: 10. The CDR3: CASSHPGQGTREQYF. In DNA, the CDR3 is TGTGCCAGCAGCCATCCGGGACAGGGGACCCGCGAGCAGTACTTC.

The genes are TRBV5-1 and TRBJ2-3; 7 bases map to TRBD1. The length of the CDR3 is 16 residues. Germline V gene data show CDR1 as SGHRS and CDR2 as YFSETQ. V trimming: 0 bases; J trimming: 1 base; junction bases outside the gene matches: 5. The CDR3 DNA reads TGCGCCAGCAGCTTGGCCGCTACAGGGGGCACAGATACGCAGTATTTT. This gives the protein CASSLAATGGTDTQYF.

This rearrangement joins TRBV12-3 or TRBV12-4 to TRBJ1-2; 7 nucleotides agree with TRBD1. J gave up 6 bases and V 5 bases, and 9 bases lay outside the gene matches. CDR3 size: 14 residues. CDR3 amino acids: CASSPLEGADGYTF. CDR3 sequence (DNA): TGTGCCAGCAGTCCCCTAGAGGGGGCGGATGGCTACACCTTC.

The table lists this clonotype with many counts. CDR3 loop: CSVSLAGGFFGQFF. For the CDR3, the DNA is TGCAGTGTTAGTCTAGCGGGGGGGTTTTTTGGGCAGTTCTTC. The gene calls are TRBV20-1 and TRBJ2-1, with TRBD2 identical over 12 bases. The CDR3 is 14 amino acids. Germline V gives CDR1 DFQATT, CDR2 SNEGSKA (reference sequence). V gave up 7 bases and J gave up 12 bases; unmatched junction bases: 13.

Concerning this clonotype: At one end, the junction sequence differs from germline, possibly due to a read error. The genes are TRBV7-2 and TRBJ2-5; 9 bases align to TRBD2. The CDR3 covers 12 residues. The germline gives CDR1 SGHTA, CDR2 FQGNSA. The CDR3 DNA sequence: TGTGCCAGCAGCTTGATAGCGGGAGTGGTTTGCTTC. Amino acid sequence: CASSLIAGVVCF. The full variable domain, its missing parts supplied by reference TRBV7-2 and TRBJ2-5, is GAGVSQSPSNKVTEKGKDVELRCDPISGHTALYWYRQSLGQGLEFLIYFQGNSAPDKSGLPSDRFSAERTGGSVSTLTIQRTQQEDSAVYLCASSLIAGVVCFGPGTRLLVL.